Reported below is one T cell receptor (beta chain). Its recognized antigen is unknown. No base-level quality is on record; no much larger clone is a single base apart. The sample originates from a study of blood T cell repertoires in COVID-19 (dated by TCRdb to the early 2020s). For the study in its entirety: Samples from collaborators originated in the United States, Italy and Spain and spanned both the acute and convalescent phases of COVID-19. The prospective study material was composed of cDNA or gDNA derived from T cells, B-cell-depleted T cells, or PBMCs. Deeply sampled blood TCRbeta repertoires from subjects exposed to, actively infected with, or recovered from COVID-19 were included in the dataset. A freely available public database, intended as a resource for researchers studying the immune response to SARS-CoV-2, is where the repertoires were released. The samples were drawn from the first 160 participants of the ongoing ImmuneRACE study and from 1,254 subjects provided by 6 global collaborators. A de-identified subject ID, COVID-19 status, age in years and sex were almost always included in the sample metadata. Where HLA class I and class II types were available, the types were taken from metadata supplied by the sample provider, not from assay-based typing.

Broad study findings and their caveats: The amount of clinical and demographic metadata varied by source and participant and was provided uncurated.

TCRbeta CDR3 regions were amplified from genomic DNA using the immunoSEQ Assay, a bias-controlled multiplex PCR. Processing in the source paper ran as follows. Nucleated cell counts per sample were estimated from amplification of reference gene primers within the assay. To quantify the absolute abundance of each unique TCRbeta CDR3 rearrangement, sequence reads were collapsed and filtered. For each sample, productive Simpson clonality was calculated as the square root of Simpson's diversity index across productive rearrangements. The table was pulled from immuneACCESS by TCRdb, which kept in-frame rearrangements only. Such tables lose some clones; where checked, under half of the loss comes from unresolved V genes, and the rest has no known cause. V, J and clone size derive from that table, while D and trimming were established from the DNA sequence. Recorded for this sample are 150,000 or so clones; around four fifths of them occurred a single time. About 3.2% of the sample is taken by the ten largest.

Collaborating institutions collected whole blood in K2EDTA tubes following their own protocols. For TCRbeta analysis, collaborators shipped samples in one of three forms: frozen whole blood, isolated PBMCs, or DNA extracted from either of those sample types. The TCR comes from a woman in her 40s with active or convalescent COVID-19. The sample was peripheral blood.

The DNA sequence follows: TGTGCCATCAGTGGAGACAGCTCCTACAATGAGCAGTTCTTC. It codes for CAISGDSSYNEQFF. Recombination connected TRBV10-3 to TRBJ2-1, with a tentative D gene TRBD1 over 5 matching bases. Looking up the germline V gene yields CDR1 ENHRY and CDR2 SYGVKD. Trimming costs V 4 bases and J 0 bases, and their ends lie 7 bases apart. The CDR3 has 14 amino acids, counting the end cysteine and phenylalanine. Just the 42-base CDR3 DNA is kept, in frame starting at base 1.